These 11 T cell receptor beta chains share one sample of origin, sequenced in a study of blood T cell repertoires in COVID-19. The assay was immunoSEQ multiplex PCR, and TCRdb's table has in-frame clones only and misses some. The table shows around 84,000 clones, with about 80% occurring only once. Sequencing was carried out using peripheral blood. The receptors stem from a man aged 50 to 60 with active or convalescent COVID-19.

This clone was found once. Written as DNA, the CDR3 is TGTGCCAGCAGCCCGACCTGGGGGGGAGAGACCCAGTACTTC. Amino acids: CASSPTWGGETQYF. This chain joins TRBV6-5 and TRBJ2-5; 7 bases match TRBD2. With V trimmed by 6 bases and J by 4 bases, 8 bases remained unmatched. This CDR3 has 14 residues. The V gene's germline CDR1 is MNHEY and CDR2 SVGAGI.

The chain has TRBV29-1 and TRBJ1-6; 8 nucleotides line up with TRBD1. This CDR3 spans 14 amino acids. Per germline, CDR1 SQVTM and CDR2 ANQGSEA. V lost 4 bases, J lost 6 bases, and 5 bases stayed unmatched. The CDR3 loop is CSVADRDVNSPLHF. For the CDR3, the DNA is TGCAGCGTTGCGGACAGGGACGTTAATTCACCCCTCCACTTT. Looking up the rest from reference TRBV29-1 and TRBJ1-6 gives the full variable domain: SAVISQKPSRDICQRGTSLTIQCQVDSQVTMMFWYRQQPGQSLTLIATANQGSEATYESGFVIDKFPISRPNLTFSTLTVSNMSPEDSSIYLCSVADRDVNSPLHFGNGTRLTVT.

V gene TRBV27 combines with J gene TRBJ1-4; weak D call: TRBD1 (6 bases). Trimming shortened V by 5 bases and J by 3 bases, and 10 bases separated the two germline ends. The length of the CDR3 is 14 residues. Germline V gene sequence: CDR1 MNHEY, CDR2 SMNVEV (reference sequence). CDR3 protein: CASSQGLANEKLFF. The CDR3 DNA follows: TGTGCCAGCAGTCAGGGGTTAGCTAATGAAAAACTGTTTTTT.

The chain links TRBV12-3 or TRBV12-4 to TRBJ1-1; D gene unclear. With 6 bases removed from V and 7 bases from J, the gap between germline ends came to 15 bases. This CDR3 has 13 amino acids. This CDR3 is CASSRTETGEAFF. The CDR3, as DNA: TGTGCCAGCAGCCGAACGGAGACGGGTGAAGCTTTCTTT.

The genes are TRBV6-4 and TRBJ2-2, with TRBD1 identical over 10 bases. Germline CDR1 MRHNA, CDR2 SNTAGT. V trimming: 8 bases; J trimming: 3 bases; junction bases outside the gene matches: 3. The CDR3 extends over 14 amino acids. The chain's CDR3 is CASRDRGDTGELFF. The CDR3 DNA follows: TGTGCCAGCCGGGACAGGGGCGACACCGGGGAGCTGTTTTTT.

This chain joins TRBV7-2 and TRBJ2-1; 7 positions match TRBD2. V shed 3 bases and J 4 bases; nucleotides not matched to a gene: 3. Germline V gene data show CDR1 as SGHTA and CDR2 as FQGNSA. This CDR3 region has 14 residues. CDR3 loop: CASSLASGYNEQFF. CDR3 DNA sequence: TGTGCCAGCAGCTTGGCTAGCGGTTACAATGAGCAGTTCTTC.

This clone was found once. The chain carries TRBV6-5 and TRBJ1-2, with a tentative D call TRBD1 (5 bases). CDR1 is MNHEY, CDR2 SVGAGI, per germline. V lost 5 bases, J lost 6 bases, and 19 bases lay in between. This CDR3 region has 15 residues. As DNA, the CDR3 is TGTGCCAGCAGTCCGCGGGACGCCTTAGTAAATGGCTACACCTTC. This translates into CASSPRDALVNGYTF.

This clone was counted between two and nine times. This sequence joins TRBV19 and TRBJ2-7, with D uncertain. Trimming left V 7 bases short and J 0 bases short, with 13 bases between. The CDR3 is made up of 14 amino acids. From germline, CDR1 is LNHDA and CDR2 SQIVND (reference sequence). The CDR3: CASTSPWPSYEQYF. The CDR3 DNA reads TGTGCCAGTACCTCCCCGTGGCCCTCCTACGAGCAGTACTTC. The whole variable domain, remainder taken from reference TRBV19 and TRBJ2-7, is DGGITQSPKYLFRKEGQNVTLSCEQNLNHDAMYWYRQDPGQGLRLIYYSQIVNDFQKGDIAEGYSVSREKKESFPLTVTSAQKNPTAFYLCASTSPWPSYEQYFGPGTRLTVT.

The gene calls are TRBV9 and TRBJ2-5, with TRBD2 matching over 9 bases. Trimming took 5 bases from V and 1 from J; bases not matched to a gene: 3. The CDR3 runs 14 residues. Germline V gives CDR1 SGDLS, CDR2 YYNGEE. Here the CDR3 reads CASSGGRGQETQYF. As DNA, the CDR3 is TGTGCCAGCAGTGGCGGGAGGGGCCAAGAGACCCAGTACTTC.

This clone was detected only a few times. V gene TRBV19 combines with J gene TRBJ1-5; D is perhaps TRBD1 (5 bases). The germline V gene has CDR1 LNHDA and CDR2 SQIVND (reference sequence). V was cut by 5 bases and J by 6 bases, with 29 bases left in between. The CDR3 spans 19 residues. The CDR3, as DNA: TGTGCCAGTAGTCCCTCTCTAGGCAGGGCGAAGATAAGTGGTCAGCCCCAGCATTTT. As protein: CASSPSLGRAKISGQPQHF.

The genes are TRBV2 and TRBJ1-2; perhaps TRBD1 as D (5 bases). From germline, CDR1 is SNHLY and CDR2 FYNNEI. The ends were cut back, 0 bases at V and 2 bases at J, with 10 bases in the middle. The CDR3 sequence is 15 residues long. In DNA form, the CDR3 reads TGTGCCAGCAGTGAAGCGTCGGGACTCAACTATGGCTACACCTTC. Amino acids: CASSEASGLNYGYTF.